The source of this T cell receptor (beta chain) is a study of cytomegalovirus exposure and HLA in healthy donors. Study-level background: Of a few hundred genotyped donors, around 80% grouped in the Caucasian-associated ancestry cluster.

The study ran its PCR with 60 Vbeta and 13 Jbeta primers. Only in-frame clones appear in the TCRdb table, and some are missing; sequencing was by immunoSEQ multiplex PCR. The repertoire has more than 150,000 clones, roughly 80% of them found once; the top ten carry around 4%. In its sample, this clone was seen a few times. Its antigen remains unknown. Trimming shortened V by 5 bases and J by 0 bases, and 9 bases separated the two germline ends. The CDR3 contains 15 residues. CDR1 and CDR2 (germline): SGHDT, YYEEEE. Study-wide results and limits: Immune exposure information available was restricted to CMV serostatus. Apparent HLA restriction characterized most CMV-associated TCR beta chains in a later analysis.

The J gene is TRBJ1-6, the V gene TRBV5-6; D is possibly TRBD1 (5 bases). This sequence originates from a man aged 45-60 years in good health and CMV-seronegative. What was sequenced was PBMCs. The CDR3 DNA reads TGTGCCAGCAGGCAGGGACTCTCCTATAATTCACCCCTCCACTTT. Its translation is CASRQGLSYNSPLHF.